Sequencing of this TCR beta chain was carried out in a study of shared clonotypes between healthy human individuals. Trimming pared 1 base from V and 9 bases from J, leaving 10 bases between. Germline V lookup: CDR1 SGHVS, CDR2 FNYEAQ. The CDR3 covers 13 residues. The protocol was immunoSEQ multiplex PCR, while the TCRdb copy is restricted to in-frame clones and leaves out a portion. The sample contains about 92,000 clones, roughly 50% of which appear only once. V gene TRBV7-6 combines with J gene TRBJ2-1, with a possible D match to TRBD2 (5 bases). The sequenced sample consisted of PBMCs. This receptor was taken from a woman between 35 and 50 years old in good health. Some clones in this sample may be carry-over from other donors' samples. This CDR3 is CASSLGEGTEQFF. In DNA form, the CDR3 reads TGTGCCAGCAGCTTAGGTGAGGGAACTGAGCAGTTCTTC.